Described below is a single T cell receptor (beta chain) sequence and its context. The data were obtained in a study of cytomegalovirus exposure and HLA in healthy donors. Researchers ran the PCR with 60 Vbeta and 13 Jbeta primers. Measured with immunoSEQ multiplex PCR; TCRdb has only the in-frame clones, and not every one. Of roughly 100,000 clones listed, about 68% are singletons. This receptor was identified in a man younger than 40 in good health and CMV-seropositive. The material sequenced was PBMCs.

As DNA, the CDR3 is TGCGCCAGCAGCCGTGGCGGGGGGACAGGGGAGGCTTTCTTT. As protein: CASSRGGGTGEAFF. The J gene is TRBJ1-1, the V gene TRBV5-1; 10 nucleotides line up with TRBD1. The J segment lost 11 bases and the V segment lost 4 bases, leaving 11 bases of the junction unmatched. This CDR3 comprises 14 residues. Germline V CDR1 and CDR2: SGHRS, YFSETQ.